Given below is one TCR beta chain in context. Its target antigen remains unknown. Base qualities were left out, and no much larger clone turns up one base away. This specimen comes from a study of graft-versus-host responses after intestinal transplantation (dated by TCRdb to the early 2020s). With respect to the entire study: The transplants that recipients received were multivisceral, liver-intestinal, or isolated intestinal. After intestinal transplantation, graft-versus-host and host-versus-graft alloreactive T cell clones were followed in the graft, circulation and bone marrow using bulk TCR-beta CDR3 sequencing. Donor T cell macrochimerism was defined as a peak of at least 4% donor T cells among recipient peripheral blood mononuclear cells. Every recipient was given anti-thymocyte globulin induction, followed by 3 to 4 years of maintenance tacrolimus and steroids. To identify alloreactive clones, pre-transplant mixed lymphocyte reaction products were sequenced and compared with unstimulated pre-transplant donor and recipient T cells. Samples from a few later patients were sequenced in-house on an Illumina MiSeq with MiXCR processing rather than by the commercial service. A cohort of approximately 23 intestinal transplant recipients, including one retransplant, was enrolled, and a few patients lacking pretransplant specimens were excluded. Broader findings and caveats from the paper: GvH clones were detected in recipient bone marrow, and some appeared earlier in ileal mucosa or blood, consistent with an intestinal mucosal origin. Early after transplant, peak levels of circulating GvH clones were found to be associated with declines in HvG clones. Patients with donor T cell macrochimerism had high GvH to HvG T cell clonal ratios in their allografts. The relatively low number and heterogeneity of intestinal transplant patients limited the conclusions.

The time point label for this specimen denotes: cells obtained before transplantation from donor or recipient. CD3+CD4+ and CD3+CD8+ populations were FACS-sorted from unstimulated pre-transplant donor and recipient cells taken from spleen or lymph nodes. To prepare the library, the immunoSEQ multiplex PCR assay was applied. For most patients, genomic DNA was isolated with the Qiagen DNeasy Blood and Tissue Kit and shipped frozen to Adaptive Biotechnologies for TCR sequencing. Adaptive Biotechnologies carried out high-throughput TCR-beta CDR3 sequencing of genomic DNA for most patients. The paper's data handling went like this. TCR sequencing data were retrieved from Adaptive's ImmunoSEQ software for 18 patients, whereas three other patients were processed with MiXCR and VDJtools. CD4 versus CD8 sorting errors were corrected by removing sequences found in both subsets at a frequency ratio below 5:1. CDR3 nucleotide sequences shared by donor and recipient were removed because the origin of these sequences could not be assigned. To count as alloreactive, a clone needed at least 2-fold expansion over unstimulated cells and a minimum CFSE-low frequency of 0.002% (template counts) or 0.001% (read counts). A clone was considered mappable if detected in the sequenced pre-transplant spleen, lymph node, or MLR CFSE-low populations of the donor or recipient. Cumulative frequency of alloreactive clones was calculated as a percentage of all sequences weighted by copy number. Here the immuneACCESS table is served through TCRdb, limited to in-frame sequences with V and J called. Missing clones are a known gap in these copies; in checked studies unresolved V genes cover under half, and the rest lacks a known reason. V, J and clone size derive from that table, while D and trimming were established from the DNA sequence. The sample data list more than 100,000 clones, and around 95% of these were observed just once. The biggest ten clones account for 3.3% of the sample.

The sequence derives from a human donor who received an intestinal transplant. The material was unstimulated CD8+ T cells sorted from spleen or lymph node cells, obtained before intestinal transplant.

Read as DNA, the sequence is TGTGCCAGCAGCTTGTCCGGGACAGGGGGCTACGAGCAGTACTTC. Its coded protein is CASSLSGTGGYEQYF. The rearranged chain carries TRBV7-3 and TRBJ2-7; 11 central nucleotides agree with TRBD1. V is pruned by 3 bases and J by 3 bases, leaving 4 bases of the junction without a gene match. The CDR3 spans 15 residues, from the cysteine through the phenylalanine. Of the read, only the CDR3 DNA is kept; its 45 bases are in frame from base 1. The germline V gene specifies SGHTA as CDR1 and FQGTGA as CDR2.